This T cell receptor (beta chain) was obtained from a study of human T cells and chemical hapten exposure. The table lists this clonotype with many counts. Time point given: patch test 3, about 24 weeks after DPC sensitization. This sample's treatment: therapeutic diphenylcyclopropenone sensitization with weekly scalp DPC. TCRdb called the RACE reads again in MiXCR, with one record for every CDR3 protein. The sample consists of roughly 50,000 distinct CDR3 sequences, 9.9% of them appearing once. The sequence was obtained from a middle-aged woman with alopecia areata. Some clones in this sample may be carry-over from other donors' samples. The source material was whole blood, sampled in connection with sensitization to the hapten diphenylcyclopropenone (DPC).

The CDR3 DNA follows: TGCAGTGCTAGAGCTATGACAGATACGCAGTATTTT. Protein sequence: CSARAMTDTQYF. This chain links TRBV20-1 with TRBJ2-3; the D is unclear. The V gene lost 1 base and the J gene lost 3 bases, with 5 bases spanning the gap. Germline CDR1 and CDR2: DFQATT and SNEGSKA (reference sequence). This CDR3 is 12 amino acids long.